Following are 8 T cell receptor beta chains from one sample sequenced in a study of T cell changes during pregnancy in multiple sclerosis. The protocol was immunoSEQ multiplex PCR, while the TCRdb copy is restricted to in-frame clones and leaves out a portion. The sample lists under 60,000 clones, approximately 93% occurring once. This specimen was CD4+ T cells from peripheral blood mononuclear cells, taken in the third trimester of pregnancy. The receptors were gathered from a female donor with multiple sclerosis, enrolled in a pregnancy study.

The CDR3 region is CASSSNTRTYEQYF. CDR3 bases: TGTGCCAGTAGTTCCAATACTAGAACCTACGAGCAGTACTTC. The chain links TRBV19 to TRBJ2-7, with D possibly TRBD2 on 5 matching bases. The CDR3 contains 14 residues. V was shortened by 5 bases and J by 2 bases, with 13 bases between the two germline ends. Germline V lookup: CDR1 LNHDA, CDR2 SQIVND (reference sequence). The full variable domain, its missing parts supplied by reference TRBV19 and TRBJ2-7, is DGGITQSPKYLFRKEGQNVTLSCEQNLNHDAMYWYRQDPGQGLRLIYYSQIVNDFQKGDIAEGYSVSREKKESFPLTVTSAQKNPTAFYLCASSSNTRTYEQYFGPGTRLTVT.

The chain uses TRBV9 and TRBJ2-2; D ambiguous. Germline CDR1 and CDR2: SGDLS and YYNGEE. The CDR3 consists of 13 residues. V was pared by 0 bases and J by 5 bases, with 5 bases between. In DNA, the CDR3 is TGTGCCAGCAGCGTAGATACTACCGGGGAGCTGTTTTTT. Translation: CASSVDTTGELFF. Full variable domain (outside the CDR3, taken from reference TRBV9 and TRBJ2-2): DSGVTQTPKHLITATGQRVTLRCSPRSGDLSVYWYQQSLDQGLQFLIQYYNGEERAKGNILERFSAQQFPDLHSELNLSSLELGDSALYFCASSVDTTGELFFGEGSRLTVL.

The chain uses TRBV7-2 and TRBJ2-7, with a possible D match to TRBD1 (6 bases). The V and J ends lost 5 bases and 5 bases respectively, with 19 bases between them. The CDR3 is 15 residues long. The V gene's germline CDR1 is SGHTA and CDR2 FQGNSA. The CDR3 coding sequence is TGTGCCAGCAGCGTCCAGGGGCCGAAGGTCCACGAGCAGTACTTC. It specifies CASSVQGPKVHEQYF.

V is TRBV6-1 and J is TRBJ2-7; TRBD2 aligns across 9 bases. V dropped 3 bases and J dropped 0; count of bases not matched to a gene: 0. Per germline, CDR1 MNHNS and CDR2 SASEGT. The CDR3 runs to 14 residues. In nucleotides, the CDR3 is TGTGCCAGCAGTGATAGCGGGAGCTCCTACGAGCAGTACTTC. Residues: CASSDSGSSYEQYF.

The chain has TRBV6-5 and TRBJ2-7, with 9 bases lining up with TRBD1. The CDR3 runs 14 residues. Germline-derived CDR1 and CDR2 are MNHEY and SVGAGI. The ends lost 4 bases at V and 2 bases at J; junction bases unmatched: 3. The CDR3 loop is CASSWGQGPYEQYF. The CDR3 region has the DNA TGTGCCAGCAGTTGGGGACAGGGTCCCTACGAGCAGTACTTC.

The V and J genes are TRBV9 and TRBJ1-1, with D possibly being TRBD1 (6 bases). V was pared by 3 bases and J by 1 base, with 7 bases between. The CDR3 spans 13 residues. CDR1 and CDR2 (germline): SGDLS, YYNGEE. The DNA of the CDR3 is TGTGCCAGCAGCGCGGGACAGAACACTGAAGCTTTCTTT. The encoded protein is CASSAGQNTEAFF. Combining the CDR3 with reference TRBV9 and TRBJ1-1 gives the whole variable domain DSGVTQTPKHLITATGQRVTLRCSPRSGDLSVYWYQQSLDQGLQFLIQYYNGEERAKGNILERFSAQQFPDLHSELNLSSLELGDSALYFCASSAGQNTEAFFGQGTRLTVV.

In this sample, this clone turned up a few times. The rearrangement links TRBV2 to TRBJ1-5; D gene unclear. CDR3 length: 14 residues. Trimming removed 2 bases from V and 4 bases from J, with 9 bases in between. In germline, CDR1 is SNHLY, CDR2 FYNNEI. This CDR3 reads CASSELDWNQPQHF. The CDR3 DNA is TGTGCCAGCAGTGAACTGGACTGGAATCAGCCCCAGCATTTT. The whole variable domain, filled in from reference TRBV2 and TRBJ1-5, reads EPEVTQTPSHQVTQMGQEVILRCVPISNHLYFYWYRQILGQKVEFLVSFYNNEISEKSEIFDDQFSVERPDGSNFTLKIRSTKLEDSAMYFCASSELDWNQPQHFGDGTRLSIL.

The gene calls are TRBV28 and TRBJ2-5, with TRBD2 matching over 8 bases. V dropped 1 base and J dropped 1; count of bases not matched to a gene: 14. This CDR3 comprises 19 residues. Per germline, CDR1 MDHEN and CDR2 SYDVKM. DNA of the CDR3: TGTGCCAGCAGTTTATTAAGGCTAGCGGGCCCGGCTAGCCAAGAGACCCAGTACTTC. Its translation: CASSLLRLAGPASQETQYF.